This is a list of T cell receptor beta chains from one sample in a study of blood T cell repertoires in COVID-19. Generated by immunoSEQ multiplex PCR, the TCRdb table keeps only in-frame clones and is missing some. The data hold about 480,000 clones, with roughly 87% observed a single time. Sequencing input: PBMCs or T cells enriched from blood (not recorded which). These TCRs come from a woman aged 18-30 years with acute COVID-19. Each CDR3 is given with its conserved first and last residue. The D gene is left open where the match is weak. The size of a clone is reported for some rows only, either as once, few or many, or as a class for expanded clones.

once,TRBD2,TRBV5-6,TRBJ2-5,TGTGCCAGCAGCTATGGGGGGGAGGAGACCCAGTACTTC,CASSYGGEETQYF
.,.,TRBV7-2,TRBJ1-3,TGTGCCAGCAGCTCCAGGGTGGGAGGAAACACCATATATTTT,CASSSRVGGNTIYF
.,.,TRBV27,TRBJ1-6,TGTGCCAGCAGCTCAGGGTTATCACCCCTCCACTTT,CASSSGLSPLHF
.,.,TRBV19,TRBJ1-4,TGTGCCAGTAGTAGGCAGAATAATGAAAAACTGTTTTTT,CASSRQNNEKLFF
few,.,TRBV19,TRBJ1-5,TGTGCCAGTATGGAGGTGAGCAATCAGCCCCAGCATTTT,CASMEVSNQPQHF
.,.,TRBV7-2,TRBJ1-5,TGTGCCAGCAGCTTGAGTCGGGGTCAGCCCCAGCATTTT,CASSLSRGQPQHF
.,TRBD1,TRBV4-1,TRBJ2-7,TGCGCCAGCAGCCAAGGGCCGACAGGGCGTGGGCGATCCCACGAGCAGTACTTC,CASSQGPTGRGRSHEQYF
.,.,TRBV19,TRBJ2-5,TGTGCCAGTAGTATCCAGGTAGGAGAGACCCAGTACTTC,CASSIQVGETQYF
.,TRBD1,TRBV5-1,TRBJ1-1,TGCGCCAGCAGCTTGGACAGGGGGCGCGTCGACACTGAAGCTTTCTTT,CASSLDRGRVDTEAFF
.,.,TRBV19,TRBJ2-7,TGTGCCAGTAGTAGCCGGCAGGGTTCCTACGAGCAGTACTTC,CASSSRQGSYEQYF
.,TRBD2,TRBV6-5,TRBJ2-7,TGTGCCAGCAGTTACAGACTAGCGGGCTCCTACGAGCAGTACTTC,CASSYRLAGSYEQYF
.,.,TRBV12-3/TRBV12-4,TRBJ2-5,TGTGCCAGCACCAAACAGGGTTTGGAGACCCAGTACTTC,CASTKQGLETQYF
once,TRBD1,TRBV28,TRBJ1-6,TGTGCCAGCAGTTCGGGACAGGGAGATTCACCCCTCCACTTT,CASSSGQGDSPLHF
.,.,TRBV13,TRBJ1-2,TGTGCCAGCAGCTTAGTGGGACATGATGGTGACTATGGCTACACCTTC,CASSLVGHDGDYGYTF
.,.,TRBV19,TRBJ2-1,TGTGCCAGTAGTCCGAAGGGGCGGAGACAACTGCTCTACAATGAGCAGTTCTTC,CASSPKGRRQLLYNEQFF
once,.,TRBV6-5,TRBJ1-1,TGTGCCAGCACCCCCACAAAGAACACTGAAGCTTTCTTT,CASTPTKNTEAFF
few,.,TRBV18,TRBJ1-2,TGTGCCAGCTCACCAGAGTTCTATGGCTACACCTTC,CASSPEFYGYTF
.,.,TRBV7-2,TRBJ1-1,TGTGCCAGCAGCTTAGCTTCCAGGCTGAACACTGAAGCTTTCTTT,CASSLASRLNTEAFF
.,.,TRBV6-2/TRBV6-3,TRBJ1-2,TGTGCCAGCAGTTACTCTTCTGCAGTCAACTATGGCTACACCTTC,CASSYSSAVNYGYTF
.,.,TRBV4-1,TRBJ2-7,TGCGCCAGCAGCCAAGGGGCGGGTTCCAAGGGCGAGCAGTACTTC,CASSQGAGSKGEQYF
.,TRBD1,TRBV7-2,TRBJ1-2,TGTGCCAGCAGCTCTCGACAGGGGGGCAATGGCTACACCTTC,CASSSRQGGNGYTF
.,.,TRBV11-2,TRBJ2-1,TGTGCCAGCAGCCCCCAGATCGGGGGTGTTGAGCAGTTCTTC,CASSPQIGGVEQFF
.,TRBD1,TRBV3-1/TRBV3-2,TRBJ1-1,TGTGCCAGCAGCCAAGAATTGGACAGGGGGTGGCCTGAAGCTTTCTTT,CASSQELDRGWPEAFF
.,TRBD2,TRBV3-1/TRBV3-2,TRBJ2-5,TGTGCCAGCAAGACTAGCGGACAAGAGACCCAGTACTTC,CASKTSGQETQYF
.,.,TRBV12-5,TRBJ1-1,TGTGCTAGTGGTTTGGTAGTGGGGCGGGGGACTGAAGCTTTCTTT,CASGLVVGRGTEAFF
.,.,TRBV11-2,TRBJ1-4,TGTGCCAGCAGCTTGGGACTACAGCTAGCAAATAATGAAAAACTGTTTTTT,CASSLGLQLANNEKLFF
.,.,TRBV5-4,TRBJ1-1,TGTGCCAGCAGCTTGGGGGAGGTGGGGAACACTGAAGCTTTCTTT,CASSLGEVGNTEAFF
.,.,TRBV3-1/TRBV3-2,TRBJ1-5,TGTGCCAGCAGCCAAACGACGGGGCCCCAGCATTTT,CASSQTTGPQHF
once,.,TRBV2,TRBJ2-7,TGTGCCAGCAGTACCCGGGGACACAGCTACGAGCAGTACTTC,CASSTRGHSYEQYF
.,.,TRBV6-5,TRBJ2-1,TGTGCCAGCAGCCAGGACAGCCCAAAATACAATGAGCAGTTCTTC,CASSQDSPKYNEQFF
.,.,TRBV27,TRBJ1-2,TGTGCCAGCAGTTTATCGGGCGCTTGGGGCTACACCTTC,CASSLSGAWGYTF
once,.,TRBV2,TRBJ2-7,TGTGCCAGCACGTACAGTACCTACGAGCAGTACTTC,CASTYSTYEQYF
.,.,TRBV7-9,TRBJ2-1,TGTGCCAGCAGCTTAGGGGCTAGCGATGAGCAGTTCTTC,CASSLGASDEQFF
few,.,TRBV11-2,TRBJ2-2,TGTGCCAGCAGCTGGGGGCCGGACACCGGGGAGCTGTTTTTT,CASSWGPDTGELFF
.,.,TRBV28,TRBJ1-2,TGTGCCATCAAAGGAGGTTCGAATGGCTACACCTTC,CAIKGGSNGYTF
.,.,TRBV2,TRBJ1-5,TGTGCCAGCAGTGGGGACATCTACAATCAGCCCCAGCATTTT,CASSGDIYNQPQHF
.,TRBD1,TRBV5-6,TRBJ2-7,TGTGCCAGCAGCTGGGGGACAGAGTACGAGCAGTACTTC,CASSWGTEYEQYF
.,TRBD2,TRBV5-1,TRBJ2-1,TGCGCCAGCAGCGCAAGCGGGGGTTCCTACAATGAGCAGTTCTTC,CASSASGGSYNEQFF
once,.,TRBV11-2,TRBJ2-3,TGTGCCAGCAGCTTAACTTTGGCAGGGAGCACAGATACGCAGTATTTT,CASSLTLAGSTDTQYF
.,TRBD2,TRBV7-2,TRBJ2-1,TGTGCCAGCAGCTTCTGGACTAGCGCCTACAATGAGCAGTTCTTC,CASSFWTSAYNEQFF
.,TRBD2,TRBV12-5,TRBJ2-1,TGTGCTAGTGGTTTGGTACAAGGGTGGATAGCGGGGGGTTATCGCGATGAGCAGTTCTTC,CASGLVQGWIAGGYRDEQFF
.,TRBD1,TRBV6-5,TRBJ2-2,TGTGCCAGCAGTCCCGGGACAGCCAACACCGGGGAGCTGTTTTTT,CASSPGTANTGELFF
few,.,TRBV5-1,TRBJ1-2,TGCGCCAGCAGCTCCGACAGGACCTATGGCTACACCTTC,CASSSDRTYGYTF
.,TRBD2,TRBV5-4,TRBJ2-1,TGTGCCAGCAGCTGGACTAGCGGGGGCATCGATGAGCAGTTCTTC,CASSWTSGGIDEQFF
once,.,TRBV18,TRBJ2-7,TGTGCCAGCTCGCGGGCGAACTCCTACGAGCAGTACTTC,CASSRANSYEQYF
.,TRBD1,TRBV10-3,TRBJ2-3,TGTGCCATCAGTGAGCCCCAACAGGGGGGAGATACGCAGTATTTT,CAISEPQQGGDTQYF